This is a list of T cell receptor beta chains from one sample in a study of T cells in localized non-small cell lung cancer. TCRdb keeps only in-frame clones here, not all; method: immunoSEQ multiplex PCR. The sample has about 20,000 clones, about nine tenths seen once. The material sequenced was PBMCs, taken before any cancer treatment. These receptors were obtained from a man between 35 and 75 years old with stage II squamous cell lung carcinoma. The CDR3 runs from the conserved cysteine through the conserved F or W. D genes are given only for firm matches. Size tells how often a clone was seen (once, few, many) or the class of an expanded clone, and some rows leave it out.

V gene	clone size	J gene	D gene	CDR3 protein	CDR3 DNA
TRBV9	.	TRBJ2-3	.	CASSPRPKGDTQYF	TGTGCCAGCAGCCCCCGTCCCAAGGGAGATACGCAGTATTTT
TRBV11-3	.	TRBJ1-4	.	CASSLVGDEKLFF	TGTGCCAGCAGCTTAGTTGGGGACGAAAAACTGTTTTTT
TRBV11-3	.	TRBJ2-1	TRBD2	CASCRLAGGNEQFF	TGTGCCAGCTGTCGACTAGCGGGAGGGAATGAGCAGTTCTTC
TRBV5-1	once	TRBJ1-2	TRBD1	CASSLVIQGHGYTF	TGCGCCAGCAGCCTGGTAATACAGGGGCATGGCTACACCTTC
TRBV19	.	TRBJ1-1	.	CASSIQTLNAEAFF	TGTGCCAGTTCGATCCAGACCTTAAACGCTGAAGCTTTCTTT
TRBV11-3	.	TRBJ2-3	TRBD2	CASSLGGSGITDTQYF	TGTGCCAGCAGCTTAGGGGGTAGCGGGATCACAGATACGCAGTATTTT
TRBV6-6	.	TRBJ2-3	TRBD1	CASSYAGGRTDTQYF	TGTGCCAGCAGTTACGCAGGGGGACGCACAGATACGCAGTATTTT
TRBV5-5	.	TRBJ1-4	.	CASSFSATNEKLFF	TGTGCCAGCAGCTTCAGTGCAACTAATGAAAAACTGTTTTTT
TRBV19	.	TRBJ2-4	.	CASSIDRIQYF	TGTGCCAGTAGTATTGATAGGATTCAGTACTTC
TRBV6-5	.	TRBJ2-3	.	CASSYQAGRTDTQYF	TGTGCCAGCAGTTACCAAGCGGGTCGCACAGATACGCAGTATTTT